These T cell receptor beta chains were read from a single sample in a study of shared clonotypes between healthy human individuals. Libraries were prepared by immunoSEQ multiplex PCR; TCRdb keeps only in-frame clonotypes and omits some of them. The sample shows 1.5 million to 2.5 million clones, about 95% of them seen only once. Sequenced sample: naive CD8+ T cells sorted from blood. The receptors shown here come from a man aged 18 to 35 in good health. CDR3s include the opening cysteine and the closing phenylalanine or tryptophan. The D gene is left open where the match is weak. Size values are once, few and many counts, or a class for expanded clones, and some rows have none.

CDR3 protein: CSVEYGSNQPQHF
CDR3 DNA: TGCAGCGTTGAATACGGTAGCAATCAGCCCCAGCATTTT
D gene: -
V gene: TRBV29-1
clone size: few
J gene: TRBJ1-5
CDR3 length: 13

CDR3 protein: CASRDPRDYQETQYF
CDR3 DNA: TGTGCCAGTAGGGACCCACGGGACTACCAAGAGACCCAGTACTTC
D gene: -
V gene: TRBV19
clone size: -
J gene: TRBJ2-5
CDR3 length: 15

CDR3 protein: CASRQLDIPGQYF
CDR3 DNA: TGTGCCAGCAGGCAGCTCGACATTCCCGGGCAGTACTTC
D gene: -
V gene: TRBV6-5
clone size: -
J gene: TRBJ2-7
CDR3 length: 13

CDR3 protein: CSGQGETQYF
CDR3 DNA: TGCAGCGGACAGGGTGAGACCCAGTACTTC
D gene: TRBD1
V gene: TRBV29-1
clone size: few
J gene: TRBJ2-5
CDR3 length: 10

CDR3 protein: CASSGDRLGGYEQYF
CDR3 DNA: TGCGCCAGCAGCGGGGACAGACTCGGGGGTTACGAGCAGTACTTC
D gene: -
V gene: TRBV5-1
clone size: -
J gene: TRBJ2-7
CDR3 length: 15

CDR3 protein: CASSPRAYEQYF
CDR3 DNA: TGTGCCAGCAGCCCAAGGGCATACGAGCAGTACTTC
D gene: -
V gene: TRBV14
clone size: -
J gene: TRBJ2-7
CDR3 length: 12

CDR3 protein: CASPGAQLNTEAFF
CDR3 DNA: TGTGCAAGTCCTGGGGCACAACTGAACACTGAAGCTTTCTTT
D gene: -
V gene: TRBV12-2
clone size: -
J gene: TRBJ1-1
CDR3 length: 14

CDR3 protein: CAWSDTGQGPPEAFF
CDR3 DNA: TGTGCCTGGAGTGACACGGGACAGGGCCCCCCTGAAGCTTTCTTT
D gene: TRBD1
V gene: TRBV30
clone size: -
J gene: TRBJ1-1
CDR3 length: 15

CDR3 protein: CATAWADTQYF
CDR3 DNA: TGTGCCACGGCCTGGGCGGATACGCAGTATTTT
D gene: -
V gene: TRBV10-3
clone size: -
J gene: TRBJ2-3
CDR3 length: 11

CDR3 protein: CASSASSGTILYEQYF
CDR3 DNA: TGTGCCAGCAGTGCGTCCTCCGGGACAATTCTCTACGAGCAGTACTTC
D gene: -
V gene: TRBV27
clone size: -
J gene: TRBJ2-7
CDR3 length: 16

CDR3 protein: CASSLFGLTVEETQYF
CDR3 DNA: TGTGCCAGCAGTTTATTTGGACTAACAGTGGAAGAGACCCAGTACTTC
D gene: -
V gene: TRBV28
clone size: -
J gene: TRBJ2-5
CDR3 length: 16

CDR3 protein: CASSSPAWGAQETQYF
CDR3 DNA: TGTGCCAGCAGTTCCCCCGCATGGGGGGCGCAAGAGACCCAGTACTTC
D gene: -
V gene: TRBV27
clone size: -
J gene: TRBJ2-5
CDR3 length: 16

CDR3 protein: CASSSDRAETQYF
CDR3 DNA: TGTGCCAGCAGTTCCGACAGGGCGGAGACCCAGTACTTC
D gene: TRBD1
V gene: TRBV6-9
clone size: -
J gene: TRBJ2-5
CDR3 length: 13

CDR3 protein: CASSLVQGESYEQYF
CDR3 DNA: TGCGCCAGCAGCTTGGTGCAGGGGGAATCCTACGAGCAGTACTTC
D gene: TRBD1
V gene: TRBV5-1
clone size: -
J gene: TRBJ2-7
CDR3 length: 15

CDR3 protein: CASSQQGNINEKLFF
CDR3 DNA: TGTGCCAGCAGCCAACAGGGGAACATTAATGAAAAACTGTTTTTT
D gene: TRBD1
V gene: TRBV9
clone size: -
J gene: TRBJ1-4
CDR3 length: 15

CDR3 protein: CATSRGGLAGETQYF
CDR3 DNA: TGTGCCACCAGCAGAGGCGGACTAGCGGGAGAGACCCAGTACTTC
D gene: TRBD2
V gene: TRBV15
clone size: -
J gene: TRBJ2-5
CDR3 length: 15

CDR3 protein: CAWSRGTGDGYTF
CDR3 DNA: TGTGCCTGGAGTAGGGGCACAGGGGACGGCTACACCTTC
D gene: TRBD1
V gene: TRBV30
clone size: -
J gene: TRBJ1-2
CDR3 length: 13

CDR3 protein: CASSDGPDIETQYF
CDR3 DNA: TGTGCCAGCAGTGATGGGCCGGACATAGAGACCCAGTACTTC
D gene: -
V gene: TRBV6-4
clone size: -
J gene: TRBJ2-5
CDR3 length: 14

CDR3 protein: CASGTGGLGYEQYF
CDR3 DNA: TGTGCCAGCGGGACAGGGGGACTAGGGTACGAGCAGTACTTC
D gene: TRBD1
V gene: TRBV6-5
clone size: -
J gene: TRBJ2-7
CDR3 length: 14

CDR3 protein: CASSLGGSGEAFF
CDR3 DNA: TGTGCCAGCAGCTTAGGGGGAAGTGGTGAAGCTTTCTTT
D gene: -
V gene: TRBV7-9
clone size: -
J gene: TRBJ1-1
CDR3 length: 13

CDR3 protein: CASSQGQGYEQYF
CDR3 DNA: TGTGCCAGCAGCCAGGGACAGGGGTACGAGCAGTACTTC
D gene: TRBD1
V gene: TRBV11-2
clone size: -
J gene: TRBJ2-7
CDR3 length: 13

CDR3 protein: CASSLRESGELFF
CDR3 DNA: TGTGCCAGCAGCTTGAGAGAGTCCGGGGAGCTGTTTTTT
D gene: -
V gene: TRBV11-1
clone size: -
J gene: TRBJ2-2
CDR3 length: 13

CDR3 protein: CASSLAGTGGDGQETQYF
CDR3 DNA: TGTGCCAGCAGCTTAGCCGGGACAGGGGGCGATGGACAAGAGACCCAGTACTTC
D gene: TRBD1
V gene: TRBV13
clone size: -
J gene: TRBJ2-5
CDR3 length: 18

CDR3 protein: CASTLRATSKLFF
CDR3 DNA: TGTGCCAGTACCCTCAGAGCCACTTCAAAACTGTTTTTT
D gene: -
V gene: TRBV19
clone size: -
J gene: TRBJ1-4
CDR3 length: 13

CDR3 protein: CASSQVRGPQNTGGLFF
CDR3 DNA: TGCGCCAGCAGCCAAGTGAGAGGACCGCAGAACACCGGGGGGCTGTTTTTT
D gene: -
V gene: TRBV4-1
clone size: -
J gene: TRBJ2-2
CDR3 length: 17

CDR3 protein: CASSSQRGTRTEAFF
CDR3 DNA: TGTGCCAGCAGCTCCCAGCGCGGGACTCGAACTGAAGCTTTCTTT
D gene: -
V gene: TRBV7-9
clone size: -
J gene: TRBJ1-1
CDR3 length: 15

CDR3 protein: CASDSAVWTEAFF
CDR3 DNA: TGTGCCAGTGACAGCGCGGTGTGGACTGAAGCTTTCTTT
D gene: -
V gene: TRBV6-1
clone size: few
J gene: TRBJ1-1
CDR3 length: 13

CDR3 protein: CASSQDTSGYEQYF
CDR3 DNA: TGCGCCAGCAGCCAAGATACTAGCGGCTACGAGCAGTACTTC
D gene: TRBD2
V gene: TRBV4-1
clone size: -
J gene: TRBJ2-7
CDR3 length: 14

CDR3 protein: CASGGGGSNQPQHF
CDR3 DNA: TGTGCCAGCGGGGGAGGGGGTAGCAATCAGCCCCAGCATTTT
D gene: -
V gene: TRBV28
clone size: -
J gene: TRBJ1-5
CDR3 length: 14

CDR3 protein: CASSPRQEYTEAFF
CDR3 DNA: TGCGCCAGCAGCCCCCGACAGGAATACACTGAAGCTTTCTTT
D gene: -
V gene: TRBV4-1
clone size: -
J gene: TRBJ1-1
CDR3 length: 14

CDR3 protein: CASSQGGFSEAFF
CDR3 DNA: TGTGCCAGCAGCCAAGGGGGGTTTTCGGAAGCTTTCTTT
D gene: -
V gene: TRBV27
clone size: once
J gene: TRBJ1-1
CDR3 length: 13

CDR3 protein: CASSNDRGNYGYTF
CDR3 DNA: TGTGCCAGCAGCAATGACAGGGGGAACTATGGCTACACCTTC
D gene: TRBD1
V gene: TRBV13
clone size: -
J gene: TRBJ1-2
CDR3 length: 14

CDR3 protein: CASSLGLTYEQYF
CDR3 DNA: TGTGCCAGCAGCTTGGGACTAACCTACGAGCAGTACTTC
D gene: -
V gene: TRBV5-6
clone size: -
J gene: TRBJ2-7
CDR3 length: 13

CDR3 protein: CASSQVWGGPSNQPQHF
CDR3 DNA: TGCGCCAGCAGCCAAGTGTGGGGGGGCCCTAGCAATCAGCCCCAGCATTTT
D gene: -
V gene: TRBV4-1
clone size: -
J gene: TRBJ1-5
CDR3 length: 17

CDR3 protein: CASGPRGTITGELFF
CDR3 DNA: TGTGCTAGTGGTCCTAGGGGGACAATCACCGGGGAGCTGTTTTTT
D gene: -
V gene: TRBV12-5
clone size: -
J gene: TRBJ2-2
CDR3 length: 15

CDR3 protein: CASSLSGFMNTEAFF
CDR3 DNA: TGTGCCAGCAGTTTATCCGGTTTCATGAACACTGAAGCTTTCTTT
D gene: -
V gene: TRBV27
clone size: -
J gene: TRBJ1-1
CDR3 length: 15

CDR3 protein: CASSATAWDQETQYF
CDR3 DNA: TGTGCCAGCAGTGCTACAGCTTGGGACCAAGAGACCCAGTACTTC
D gene: -
V gene: TRBV2
clone size: -
J gene: TRBJ2-5
CDR3 length: 15

CDR3 protein: CATSRDLGHMNTEAFF
CDR3 DNA: TGTGCCACCAGCAGAGATCTAGGGCACATGAACACTGAAGCTTTCTTT
D gene: -
V gene: TRBV15
clone size: -
J gene: TRBJ1-1
CDR3 length: 16

CDR3 protein: CASSYRPGYEQYF
CDR3 DNA: TGTGCCAGCAGCTACCGCCCGGGCTACGAACAGTACTTC
D gene: -
V gene: TRBV4-2
clone size: -
J gene: TRBJ2-7
CDR3 length: 13

CDR3 protein: CASSKWDSYNEQFF
CDR3 DNA: TGTGCCAGCAGCAAATGGGACTCCTACAATGAGCAGTTCTTC
D gene: -
V gene: TRBV21-1
clone size: -
J gene: TRBJ2-1
CDR3 length: 14

CDR3 protein: CASSPDGFAQETQYF
CDR3 DNA: TGTGCCAGCAGCCCTGACGGGTTCGCTCAAGAGACCCAGTACTTC
D gene: -
V gene: TRBV6-5
clone size: -
J gene: TRBJ2-5
CDR3 length: 15

CDR3 protein: CASSFNGGQPQHF
CDR3 DNA: TGTGCCAGCAGCTTCAACGGGGGTCAGCCCCAGCATTTT
D gene: -
V gene: TRBV5-6
clone size: -
J gene: TRBJ1-5
CDR3 length: 13

CDR3 protein: CASSIGTPRELFF
CDR3 DNA: TGTGCCAGTAGTATCGGCACCCCGCGGGAGCTGTTTTTT
D gene: -
V gene: TRBV19
clone size: -
J gene: TRBJ2-2
CDR3 length: 13

CDR3 protein: CASSLAGQEVEAFF
CDR3 DNA: TGCGCCAGCAGCTTGGCCGGACAGGAGGTTGAAGCTTTCTTT
D gene: TRBD1
V gene: TRBV5-1
clone size: -
J gene: TRBJ1-1
CDR3 length: 14

CDR3 protein: CSVEGDTGGPLNPYEQYF
CDR3 DNA: TGCAGCGTTGAAGGGGACACTGGAGGGCCTCTGAACCCGTACGAGCAGTACTTC
D gene: -
V gene: TRBV29-1
clone size: -
J gene: TRBJ2-7
CDR3 length: 18

CDR3 protein: CASSLGTGALEAFF
CDR3 DNA: TGTGCCAGCAGCTTAGGGACAGGTGCCCTTGAAGCTTTCTTT
D gene: TRBD1
V gene: TRBV7-9
clone size: -
J gene: TRBJ1-1
CDR3 length: 14

CDR3 protein: CASSWSVQPYNEQFF
CDR3 DNA: TGTGCCAGCAGCTGGAGTGTCCAGCCCTACAATGAGCAGTTCTTC
D gene: -
V gene: TRBV7-2
clone size: -
J gene: TRBJ2-1
CDR3 length: 15

CDR3 protein: CASSLFPGRYEQYF
CDR3 DNA: TGTGCCAGCAGCTTGTTTCCGGGGCGGTACGAGCAGTACTTC
D gene: -
V gene: TRBV5-4
clone size: -
J gene: TRBJ2-7
CDR3 length: 14

CDR3 protein: CASSLGPGTRVNEQFF
CDR3 DNA: TGTGCCAGCAGCTTAGGCCCCGGGACTAGGGTAAATGAGCAGTTCTTC
D gene: TRBD2
V gene: TRBV11-2
clone size: -
J gene: TRBJ2-1
CDR3 length: 16

CDR3 protein: CAWSTSLADTQYF
CDR3 DNA: TGTGCCTGGAGTACTTCACTCGCAGATACGCAGTATTTT
D gene: -
V gene: TRBV30
clone size: -
J gene: TRBJ2-3
CDR3 length: 13

CDR3 protein: CASSLGQPYEQYF
CDR3 DNA: TGTGCCAGCAGCCTCGGACAGCCCTACGAGCAGTACTTC
D gene: -
V gene: TRBV7-2
clone size: -
J gene: TRBJ2-7
CDR3 length: 13

CDR3 protein: CASGQGAVEQYF
CDR3 DNA: TGTGCCAGCGGACAGGGGGCTGTGGAGCAGTACTTC
D gene: TRBD1
V gene: TRBV6-1
clone size: -
J gene: TRBJ2-7
CDR3 length: 12

CDR3 protein: CSVWAADTQYF
CDR3 DNA: TGCAGCGTTTGGGCGGCAGATACGCAGTATTTT
D gene: -
V gene: TRBV29-1
clone size: -
J gene: TRBJ2-3
CDR3 length: 11

CDR3 protein: CASSLAMGGLDYGYTF
CDR3 DNA: TGTGCCAGCAGCTTAGCGATGGGGGGGCTAGACTATGGCTACACCTTC
D gene: -
V gene: TRBV7-9
clone size: -
J gene: TRBJ1-2
CDR3 length: 16

CDR3 protein: CASSFPASTGSITQPQHF
CDR3 DNA: TGTGCCAGCAGCTTTCCGGCCTCAACGGGCTCAATCACTCAGCCCCAGCATTTT
D gene: -
V gene: TRBV5-6
clone size: once
J gene: TRBJ1-5
CDR3 length: 18

CDR3 protein: CASSKTRSPYNEQFF
CDR3 DNA: TGTGCCAGCAGCAAGACTAGATCCCCATACAATGAGCAGTTCTTC
D gene: -
V gene: TRBV7-3
clone size: -
J gene: TRBJ2-1
CDR3 length: 15

CDR3 protein: CASSEDTTNEKLFF
CDR3 DNA: TGTGCCAGCAGTGAGGATACAACTAATGAAAAACTGTTTTTT
D gene: -
V gene: TRBV2
clone size: -
J gene: TRBJ1-4
CDR3 length: 14

CDR3 protein: CASSQGLADTDTQYF
CDR3 DNA: TGTGCCAGCAGCCAGGGACTAGCGGACACAGATACGCAGTATTTT
D gene: TRBD2
V gene: TRBV5-8
clone size: -
J gene: TRBJ2-3
CDR3 length: 15